The T cell receptor beta chain described here comes from a study of response to subunit inactivated influenza vaccine. TCRdb re-analysed the RT-PCR reads in MiXCR, keeping a single row per CDR3 protein. This sample yields about 780,000 distinct CDR3 sequences, of which about 18% are seen a single time; under 13% belongs to the top ten. CDR1 and CDR2 from the germline V gene are SGHTA and FQGNSA. The CDR3 has 16 amino acids. V lost 0 bases to trimming and J lost 9 bases; unmatched junction nucleotides: 9. The rearrangement links TRBV7-2 to TRBJ2-1; 9 positions match TRBD2. This clonotype was sampled from a man aged 50 or older who received an inactivated influenza vaccine. The sequencing here drew on PBMCs from blood, taken about 5 days after vaccination. Here the CDR3 reads CASSLAGSGGRGEQFF. The CDR3 DNA follows: TGTGCCAGCAGCTTAGCGGGTAGCGGGGGACGGGGTGAGCAGTTCTTC.